Listed here are 32 T cell receptor beta chains from one sample, sequenced in a study of cytomegalovirus exposure and HLA in healthy donors. TCRdb keeps only in-frame clones here, not all; method: immunoSEQ multiplex PCR. The data contain about 160,000 clones, less than 90% of them seen just once; the ten biggest clones take up 2% to 2.5%. Source material: PBMCs. All receptors come from a woman between 18 and 29 years old in good health and CMV-seronegative.

CDR3 nucleotides: TGCGCCAGCAGCCAAGAAGTCTGGACAGCAAACTATGGCTACACCTTC. Protein sequence: CASSQEVWTANYGYTF. V and J are TRBV4-1 and TRBJ1-2; the D gene is possibly TRBD1 (6 bases). V lost 0 bases, J lost 2 bases, and 13 bases lay in between. Germline CDR1 reads MGHRA; CDR2 reads YSYEKL. This CDR3 is 16 amino acids long.

The chain employs TRBV27 and TRBJ2-1, with 9 bases fitting TRBD1. J gave up 7 bases and V 10 bases, and 17 bases lay outside the gene matches. Per germline, CDR1 MNHEY and CDR2 SMNVEV (reference sequence). CDR3 length: 16 residues. Here the CDR3 reads CATSILGQGGGNEQFF. The CDR3 DNA follows: TGTGCCACCTCCATTCTGGGACAGGGAGGTGGTAATGAGCAGTTCTTC.

The rearrangement links TRBV19 to TRBJ2-2; no reliable D call. This CDR3 comprises 13 residues. Trimming removed 5 bases from V and 6 bases from J, with 10 bases in between. Germline V gene sequence: CDR1 LNHDA, CDR2 SQIVND (reference sequence). CDR3 nucleotide sequence: TGTGCCAGTAGTGTCCTCAGGTCCGGGGAGCTGTTTTTT. Translation gives CASSVLRSGELFF.

The J gene is TRBJ1-2, the V gene TRBV27; TRBD1 aligns across 7 bases. The J segment lost 2 bases and the V segment lost 8 bases, leaving 20 bases of the junction unmatched. Germline loops: CDR1 MNHEY, CDR2 SMNVEV (reference sequence). The CDR3 loop spans 18 amino acids. The CDR3 DNA reads as TGTGCCAGCGGGGGGATTGTTGCCGGGACAGTTTACAACTATGGCTACACCTTC. This gives the protein CASGGIVAGTVYNYGYTF.

This chain uses TRBV11-2 with TRBJ1-5, with 11 bases lining up with TRBD1. CDR3 length: 15 amino acids. CDR1 and CDR2 (germline): SGHAT, FQNNGV. After removal of 5 bases from V and 6 bases from J, the junction contained 6 bases not matched to a gene. The CDR3 coding sequence is TGTGCCAGCAGCATAGGACAGGGGGCATTTCAGCCCCAGCATTTT. Translated: CASSIGQGAFQPQHF.

The chain couples TRBV9 to TRBJ1-5; 7 bases are shared with TRBD1. Trimming cost V 0 bases and J 4 bases; bases outside gene matches: 4. Germline loops: CDR1 SGDLS, CDR2 YYNGEE. The CDR3 totals 15 residues. The CDR3: CASSVETGQNQPQHF. CDR3 nucleotide sequence: TGTGCCAGCAGCGTAGAGACAGGGCAGAATCAGCCCCAGCATTTT. Full variable domain (outside the CDR3, taken from reference TRBV9 and TRBJ1-5): DSGVTQTPKHLITATGQRVTLRCSPRSGDLSVYWYQQSLDQGLQFLIQYYNGEERAKGNILERFSAQQFPDLHSELNLSSLELGDSALYFCASSVETGQNQPQHFGDGTRLSIL.

The gene calls are TRBV2 and TRBJ2-5, with D possibly TRBD1 on 9 matching bases. V lost 7 bases and J 3 bases, leaving 30 bases between the germline ends. The CDR3 is made up of 19 amino acids. Per the germline V gene, CDR1 is SNHLY and CDR2 is FYNNEI. This CDR3 reads CASTWDRALKREREETQYF. CDR3 DNA sequence: TGTGCCAGCACTTGGGACAGGGCCCTGAAGCGGGAGAGGGAAGAGACCCAGTACTTC. The whole variable domain, filled in from reference TRBV2 and TRBJ2-5, reads EPEVTQTPSHQVTQMGQEVILRCVPISNHLYFYWYRQILGQKVEFLVSFYNNEISEKSEIFDDQFSVERPDGSNFTLKIRSTKLEDSAMYFCASTWDRALKREREETQYFGPGTRLLVL.

The chain combines TRBV14 with TRBJ1-1; 7 nucleotides line up with TRBD1. This CDR3 comprises 13 residues. CDR1 SGHDN and CDR2 FVKESK come from the germline V gene. V lost 4 bases and J lost 7; bases outside the gene matches: 6. The CDR3 DNA sequence: TGTGCCAGCAGCCTCGACAGGGCGGATGAAGCTTTCTTT. It specifies CASSLDRADEAFF. The full variable domain, its missing parts supplied by reference TRBV14 and TRBJ1-1, is EAGVTQFPSHSVIEKGQTVTLRCDPISGHDNLYWYRRVMGKEIKFLLHFVKESKQDESGMPNNRFLAERTGGTYSTLKVQPAELEDSGVYFCASSLDRADEAFFGQGTRLTVV.

This clone occurred a few times. This rearrangement joins TRBV5-1 to TRBJ1-2; D perhaps matches TRBD1 (6 bases). The length of the CDR3 is 16 residues. The V gene's germline CDR1 is SGHRS and CDR2 YFSETQ. The V end lost 0 bases, the J end lost 8 bases, and 20 bases lay between the germline ends. The CDR3 DNA is TGCGCCAGCAGCTTGGTGCCCTGGGAAGGGGGGGAAGGCTACACCTTC. It yields the protein CASSLVPWEGGEGYTF.

The V call is TRBV6-5, the J call TRBJ1-1; 8 bases are shared with TRBD1. Germline CDR1 MNHEY, CDR2 SVGAGI. The trim removed 2 bases at V and 1 base at J, leaving 0 bases unmatched. CDR3 length: 14 residues. Here the CDR3 reads CASSYGTGNTEAFF. CDR3 DNA sequence: TGTGCCAGCAGTTACGGGACAGGGAACACTGAAGCTTTCTTT.

This chain links TRBV20-1 with TRBJ2-1; D gene uncertain. The CDR3 sequence is 10 residues long. Deletions cut 6 bases from V and 7 bases from J, with 7 bases between. The V gene's germline CDR1 is DFQATT and CDR2 SNEGSKA (reference sequence). DNA for the CDR3: TGCAGTGCCCAGCGAAATGAGCAGTTCTTC. It is translated as CSAQRNEQFF.

The chain uses TRBV5-1 and TRBJ1-4; D is undetermined. This CDR3 spans 14 amino acids. V was clipped by 1 base and J by 6 bases, with 10 bases between them. Per germline, CDR1 SGHRS and CDR2 YFSETQ. The chain's CDR3 is CASSLLRADEKLFF. The CDR3 DNA reads TGCGCCAGCAGCTTGTTGAGGGCGGATGAAAAACTGTTTTTT. Combining the CDR3 with reference TRBV5-1 and TRBJ1-4 gives the whole variable domain KAGVTQTPRYLIKTRGQQVTLSCSPISGHRSVSWYQQTPGQGLQFLFEYFSETQRNKGNFPGRFSGRQFSNSRSEMNVSTLELGDSALYLCASSLLRADEKLFFGSGTQLSVL.

This sequence joins TRBV4-1 and TRBJ2-5, with D unclear. Deletions cut 0 bases from V and 4 bases from J, with 15 bases between. The CDR3 is made up of 16 amino acids. Germline V gene data show CDR1 as MGHRA and CDR2 as YSYEKL. DNA for the CDR3: TGCGCCAGCAGCCAAGATATCGGTCTTTATGTAGAGACCCAGTACTTC. Its protein product is CASSQDIGLYVETQYF.

This clone was counted between two and nine times. This chain uses TRBV19 with TRBJ2-7; a possible D gene is TRBD2 (5 bases). Trimming took off 1 base at V and 2 bases at J, with 15 bases between the two ends. Germline loops: CDR1 LNHDA, CDR2 SQIVND (reference sequence). There are 16 residues in the CDR3. The DNA of the CDR3 is TGTGCCAGTAGTATAGGAAGCCTCCCGGGGACCTACGAGCAGTACTTC. Amino acid sequence: CASSIGSLPGTYEQYF.

This chain uses TRBV27 with TRBJ2-5; 7 bases agree with TRBD1. Germline CDR1 reads MNHEY; CDR2 reads SMNVEV (reference sequence). The CDR3 spans 14 residues. V lost 5 bases, J lost 4 bases, and 7 bases stayed unmatched. CDR3 bases: TGTGCCAGCAGTCAGAACAGGGGTCGAGAGACCCAGTACTTC. This encodes CASSQNRGRETQYF.

The V call is TRBV19, the J call TRBJ1-3, with no clear D. This CDR3 is 15 amino acids long. From germline, CDR1 is LNHDA and CDR2 SQIVND (reference sequence). The V gene lost 7 bases and the J gene lost 3 bases, with 16 bases spanning the gap. In DNA form, the CDR3 reads TGTGCCAGTACTGGAGTACGGATGAGTGGAAACACCATATATTTT. This encodes CASTGVRMSGNTIYF.

This clone was counted between two and nine times. The chain couples TRBV7-9 to TRBJ2-7, with 14 positions matching TRBD2. Trimming took 0 bases from V and 5 from J; bases not matched to a gene: 12. The CDR3 is made up of 19 amino acids. Germline V CDR1 and CDR2: SEHNR, FQNEAQ (reference sequence). CDR3 coding DNA: TGTGCCAGCAGCTTAGCGCCGGGACTAGCGGGAGTCCTGAAGGACGAGCAGTACTTC. It yields the protein CASSLAPGLAGVLKDEQYF.

The rearrangement joins TRBV9 to TRBJ2-7; 7 bases map to TRBD1. Germline V CDR1 and CDR2: SGDLS, YYNGEE. The CDR3 totals 14 residues. V gave up 0 bases and J gave up 2 bases; unmatched junction bases: 2. CDR3: CASSVGGTAYEQYF. The DNA of the CDR3 is TGTGCCAGCAGCGTAGGGGGGACAGCCTACGAGCAGTACTTC.

Written as DNA, the CDR3 is TGCAGCGTTGGTCTTGGGGGGGTAGGTGGGAACACTGAAGCTTTCTTT. Amino acid sequence: CSVGLGGVGGNTEAFF. This chain uses TRBV29-1 with TRBJ1-1; possible D gene TRBD1, 5 bases. Germline CDR1 is SQVTM and CDR2 is ANQGSEA. CDR3 length: 16 amino acids. V lost 4 bases to trimming and J lost 1 base, with 19 bases between them.

This clone was detected once. This chain links TRBV13 with TRBJ1-2; 7 nucleotides align to TRBD1. After removal of 2 bases from V and 4 bases from J, the junction contained 7 bases not matched to a gene. Looked up from germline, CDR1 is PRHDT and CDR2 is FYEKMQ (reference sequence). The CDR3 is made up of 15 amino acids. CDR3 DNA sequence: TGTGCCAGCAGCTTAAGGGTACAGGGGAGCTATGGCTACACCTTC. This gives the protein CASSLRVQGSYGYTF.

The chain recombines TRBV7-6 with TRBJ2-7; 9 bases are a match to TRBD1. Germline values: CDR1 SGHVS, CDR2 FNYEAQ. Germline trimming cut 7 bases from V and 4 bases from J; bases unmatched to any gene: 11. CDR3 length: 15 residues. The CDR3 nucleotides are TGTGCCAGCAAGAGAGGAGGACAGGGGCGGTACGAGCAGTACTTC. Encoded protein: CASKRGGQGRYEQYF.

This clone was observed a few times. The chain is built from TRBV2 and TRBJ2-7; tentatively, D is TRBD1 (5 bases). This CDR3 has 13 residues. CDR1 and CDR2 from the germline V gene are SNHLY and FYNNEI. The V end was cut by 7 bases, the J end by 9 bases, with 19 bases between. The DNA for the CDR3 is TGTGCCAGCACCAGACCTCAGGGTCGGTGGCAGTACTTC. The encoded protein is CASTRPQGRWQYF.

This clone was seen just once. The chain combines TRBV9 with TRBJ1-2; D may be TRBD1 (5 bases). The V gene lost 0 bases and the J gene lost 6 bases, with 9 bases spanning the gap. The CDR3 loop spans 13 amino acids. CDR1 is SGDLS and CDR2 is YYNGEE in the germline V gene. DNA for the CDR3: TGTGCCAGCAGCGTAGTATGGGGGGATGGCTACACCTTC. Amino acids: CASSVVWGDGYTF.

J is TRBJ2-3 and V is TRBV6-5; TRBD1 matches at 7 bases. The J segment lost 1 base and the V segment lost 5 bases, leaving 3 bases of the junction unmatched. This CDR3 has 14 residues. Per the germline V gene, CDR1 is MNHEY and CDR2 is SVGAGI. In nucleotides, the CDR3 is TGTGCCAGCAGTCGGGACAGAGGCACAGATACGCAGTATTTT. Translated: CASSRDRGTDTQYF.

The CDR3, as DNA: TGTGCCAGCAGCTTAGGGCAGGGTTACCTAGCCTACGAGCAGTACTTC. This codes for CASSLGQGYLAYEQYF. The genes are TRBV7-2 and TRBJ2-7, with a weak D call TRBD1 (5 bases). In germline, CDR1 is SGHTA, CDR2 FQGNSA. V was trimmed by 1 base and J by 2 bases, leaving 15 bases between them. The CDR3 extends over 16 amino acids.

The chain joins TRBV10-2 to TRBJ2-1; the match to TRBD2 covers 7 bases. This CDR3 spans 17 amino acids. J gave up 6 bases and V 6 bases, and 17 bases lay outside the gene matches. Germline V gives CDR1 WSHSY, CDR2 SAAADI. The CDR3 coding sequence is TGCGCCAGCAGCCCCGGAATGTGGGGCGGGAGAATCAATGAGCAGTTCTTC. Translated: CASSPGMWGGRINEQFF.

The chain is built from TRBV19 and TRBJ2-2; 7 bases map to TRBD2. After removal of 0 bases from V and 7 bases from J, the junction contained 11 bases not matched to a gene. CDR1 LNHDA and CDR2 SQIVND come from the germline V gene (reference sequence). There are 17 residues in the CDR3. CDR3 amino acids: CASSIEGRAFGIGELFF. The CDR3 nucleotides read TGTGCCAGTAGTATAGAAGGGAGGGCCTTTGGGATCGGGGAGCTGTTTTTT.

V gene TRBV5-4 combines with J gene TRBJ2-3; a possible D gene is TRBD1 (6 bases). The CDR3 is 14 residues long. Germline assignment: CDR1 SGHNT and CDR2 YYREEE (reference sequence). Trimming took 4 bases from V and 5 from J, leaving 14 bases between them. In DNA, the CDR3 is TGTGCCAGCAGCGTACAGGGTGAGCGAGATACGCAGTATTTT. Protein: CASSVQGERDTQYF.

V and J are TRBV29-1 and TRBJ2-7; D gene uncertain. Trimming took 2 bases from V and 3 from J, leaving 8 bases between them. CDR3 length equals 12 residues. Germline V CDR1 and CDR2: SQVTM, ANQGSEA. CDR3 residues: CSVELGSYEQYF. CDR3 sequence (DNA): TGCAGCGTTGAACTAGGCAGCTACGAGCAGTACTTC.

This clone is a singleton in its sample. The rearrangement uses TRBV4-3 and TRBJ1-3; D remains ambiguous. CDR1 is LGHNA and CDR2 is YSLEER in the germline V gene. Trimming removed 4 bases from V and 0 bases from J, with 7 bases in between. The CDR3 covers 14 residues. For the CDR3, the DNA is TGCGCCAGCAGCCCCGAGGCCTCTGGAAACACCATATATTTT. It encodes CASSPEASGNTIYF.

This chain uses TRBV5-6 with TRBJ2-7, with D hard to call. This CDR3 has 13 amino acids. Trimming stripped 0 bases from V and 4 bases from J, with 8 bases between. Germline CDR1 and CDR2: SGHDT and YYEEEE. For the CDR3, the DNA is TGTGCCAGCAGCTTGGCGAGAGGATACGAGCAGTACTTC. Protein product: CASSLARGYEQYF.

V gene TRBV18 combines with J gene TRBJ1-2; D not resolved. The CDR3 is 13 residues long. With 3 bases removed from V and 8 bases from J, the gap between germline ends came to 13 bases. Germline V CDR1 and CDR2: KGHSH, LQKENI. The CDR3 region has the DNA TGTGCCAGCTCACCTGAAGAGTCGGGGGGCTACACCTTC. It codes for CASSPEESGGYTF.